This TCR beta chain was recovered during a study of T cell repertoires in cytomegalovirus infection. In the study overall: Both CMV infection and a matching HLA type were indicated by public TCR beta signatures.

Study-level results: Predominance within the ex vivo response was attributable to HLA-C-restricted CMV-specific TCR beta clonotypes. Individuals carrying CMV plus the relevant HLA were identified by cumulative frequency of public TCR beta families.

This clonotype appeared a few times. Its antigen remains unknown. One entry per CDR3 protein, called by TCRdb with MiXCR from the reads. The sample includes about 900,000 distinct CDR3 sequences, about 33% of them seen just once. The sequence was collected from a human donor in good health (CMV status not recorded). Some clones in this sample may be carry-over from other donors' samples. Sample: cultured CD8+ T cells from PBMCs, taken from culture after CMV antigen stimulation.

DNA for the CDR3: TGTGCCAGCAAAAATCCGGGACCGATTAGGAGCTCCTATAATTCACCCCTCCACTTT. Its protein product is CASKNPGPIRSSYNSPLHF. The chain recombines TRBV6-1 with TRBJ1-6; weak D call: TRBD1 (5 bases). Trimming shortened V by 7 bases and J by 0 bases, and 22 bases separated the two germline ends. The CDR3 consists of 19 residues. Germline V gene data show CDR1 as MNHNS and CDR2 as SASEGT.